These T cell receptor beta chains were read from a single sample in a study of shared clonotypes between healthy human individuals. Repertoires were generated with immunoSEQ multiplex PCR, while TCRdb's copy carries only in-frame clones and drops some. The sample lists some 2.3 million clones, approximately 93% occurring once. Material for sequencing was naive CD4+ T cells from PBMCs. The source is a man younger than 35 in good health. Some clones in this sample may be carry-over from other donors' samples. The CDR3 runs from the conserved cysteine through the conserved F or W. The order of the fields is J gene, V gene, D gene, clone size, CDR3 protein, CDR3 DNA. D genes are given only for firm matches. Some rows mark clone size as missing; the rest say once, few, many or name a class of expanded clone.

>TRBJ2-3|TRBV4-2|TRBD2|NA
CASSQGTSGDSTDTQYF
TGTGCCAGCAGCCAAGGGACTAGCGGGGATAGCACAGATACGCAGTATTTT
>TRBJ1-1|TRBV6-1|NA|NA
CASSEGPGTTPMNTEAFF
TGTGCCAGCAGTGAAGGACCCGGGACGACCCCCATGAACACTGAAGCTTTCTTT
>TRBJ2-4|TRBV6-5|NA|NA
CASRSTKNIQYF
TGTGCCAGCAGGTCAACCAAAAACATTCAGTACTTC
>TRBJ2-3|TRBV28|NA|NA
CASSPGTLTSTDTQYF
TGTGCCAGCAGTCCGGGGACTTTGACAAGCACAGATACGCAGTATTTT
>TRBJ2-7|TRBV28|NA|NA
CASSLLGRRTEGDEQYF
TGTGCCAGCAGTTTATTGGGACGGAGGACGGAGGGTGACGAGCAGTACTTC
>TRBJ2-5|TRBV11-3|NA|NA
CASSRGSGETQYF
TGTGCCAGCAGCCGAGGGAGTGGGGAGACCCAGTACTTC
>TRBJ1-5|TRBV11-3|TRBD1|NA
CAGTGISNQPQHF
TGTGCCGGGACAGGGATTTCAAATCAGCCCCAGCATTTT
>TRBJ1-2|TRBV19|TRBD1|NA
CASTSEGTGGGYGYTF
TGTGCCAGTACCTCAGAGGGGACAGGGGGTGGCTATGGCTACACCTTC
>TRBJ2-5|TRBV28|NA|once
CASSLGQETQYF
TGTGCCAGCAGTCTTGGACAAGAGACCCAGTACTTC
>TRBJ1-2|TRBV5-1|NA|NA
CASSLAGRPDYGYTF
TGCGCCAGCAGCTTGGCGGGACGGCCCGACTATGGCTACACCTTC
>TRBJ1-6|TRBV11-2|NA|NA
CASSFGGQGRSPLHF
TGTGCCAGCAGCTTCGGCGGGCAGGGACGTTCACCCCTCCACTTT
>TRBJ2-4|TRBV5-6|TRBD1|NA
CASSRQGSKNIQYF
TGTGCCAGCAGCAGACAGGGGTCCAAAAACATTCAGTACTTC
>TRBJ2-1|TRBV6-5|TRBD2|NA
CASSYSFLAGGYEQFF
TGTGCCAGCAGTTACTCGTTCCTAGCGGGAGGCTATGAGCAGTTCTTC
>TRBJ2-1|TRBV5-4|TRBD1|NA
CASSLGDRRYNEQFF
TGTGCCAGCAGCTTAGGGGACAGGAGATACAATGAGCAGTTCTTC
>TRBJ2-7|TRBV28|NA|NA
CASSTTGLITYEQYF
TGTGCCAGCAGCACAACAGGGTTGATAACCTACGAGCAGTACTTC
>TRBJ2-3|TRBV27|TRBD2|NA
CASTALAGSTDTQYF
TGTGCCAGCACCGCACTAGCGGGAAGCACAGATACGCAGTATTTT
>TRBJ2-5|TRBV7-9|TRBD2|NA
CASSLAGIAGTETQYF
TGTGCCAGCAGCTTAGCAGGGATAGCGGGTACAGAGACCCAGTACTTC
>TRBJ1-4|TRBV7-2|NA|NA
CASSLVGFTNEKLFF
TGTGCCAGCAGCTTAGTAGGGTTTACTAATGAAAAACTGTTTTTT
>TRBJ1-1|TRBV20-1|NA|NA
CSAPRPEVAFF
TGCAGTGCTCCAAGGCCCGAGGTAGCTTTCTTT
>TRBJ2-2|TRBV5-5|NA|once
CASSLMTVANTGELFF
TGTGCCAGCAGCTTGATGACGGTGGCGAACACCGGGGAGCTGTTTTTT
>TRBJ2-7|TRBV5-1|NA|NA
CASSLVGQTYEQYF
TGCGCCAGCAGCTTGGTCGGGCAGACCTACGAGCAGTACTTC
>TRBJ2-1|TRBV5-1|TRBD2|few
CASSLLAGVNNEQFF
TGCGCCAGCAGCTTACTAGCGGGAGTGAACAATGAGCAGTTCTTC
>TRBJ2-2|TRBV30|NA|NA
CAWSGMANTGELFF
TGTGCCTGGAGTGGAATGGCAAACACCGGGGAGCTGTTTTTT
>TRBJ1-2|TRBV28|NA|NA
CASSLLGGGYGYTF
TGTGCCAGCAGTTTACTGGGGGGCGGCTATGGCTACACCTTC
>TRBJ2-7|TRBV6-1|NA|NA
CASSAVGGFNYEQYF
TGTGCCAGCAGTGCCGTCGGGGGCTTTAACTACGAGCAGTACTTC
>TRBJ1-1|TRBV28|NA|NA
CASSTGPLNTEAFF
TGTGCCAGCAGTACAGGGCCCCTGAACACTGAAGCTTTCTTT
>TRBJ2-7|TRBV7-9|TRBD2|once
CASSPLAGGPTVEQYF
TGTGCCAGCAGCCCCCTAGCGGGAGGGCCTACGGTCGAGCAGTACTTC
>TRBJ1-3|TRBV5-1|NA|once
CASSLVSGDFSGNTIYF
TGCGCCAGCAGCTTGGTGTCAGGGGACTTTAGTGGAAACACCATATATTTT
>TRBJ1-1|TRBV5-4|NA|NA
CASSRSANTEAFF
TGTGCCAGCAGCCGGTCAGCGAACACTGAAGCTTTCTTT
>TRBJ2-1|TRBV9|TRBD1|once
CASSVGTGQGINEQFF
TGTGCCAGCAGCGTAGGTACAGGACAGGGGATAAATGAGCAGTTCTTC
>TRBJ2-3|TRBV7-2|TRBD2|few
CASSLGRGTDTQYF
TGTGCCAGCAGCTTAGGGCGGGGGACAGATACGCAGTATTTT
>TRBJ1-4|TRBV5-1|NA|NA
CASSLDGHNEKLFF
TGCGCCAGCAGCTTGGACGGCCATAATGAAAAACTGTTTTTT
>TRBJ2-6|TRBV2|NA|NA
CASSPSSGANVLTF
TGTGCCAGCAGCCCGAGCTCTGGGGCCAACGTCCTGACTTTC